The 24 T cell receptor beta chains below all came from one sample that was sequenced in a study of CD8+CD57+ T cells in acquired aplastic anemia. Genomic DNA was employed as the template in profiling TCR beta VDJ and CDR3. Using its own MiXCR run on the reads, TCRdb lists one record per CDR3 protein. Of 150,000 or so distinct CDR3 sequences in the sample, about 45% were seen once. For sequencing, patients were chosen who had shown expansion of CD8+CD57+ cells by flow cytometry. Sequences were obtained from sorted CD4+, CD8+, or CD8+CD57+ T cells (not recorded which) from PBMCs. The receptors shown here come from a human donor with aplastic anemia.

The rearrangement uses TRBV10-3 and TRBJ1-6, with TRBD1 matching 8 bases. The CDR3 contains 14 residues. Germline CDR1 reads ENHRY; CDR2 reads SYGVKD. V was pared by 10 bases and J by 10 bases, with 12 bases of the junction left unmatched. CDR3 bases: TGTGCCACCGATCTACAGGGGGTAGGGTCACCCCTCCACTTT. Translated: CATDLQGVGSPLHF.

This clonotype came up many times. The chain carries TRBV2 and TRBJ1-5; D call uncertain. Trimming shortened V by 7 bases and J by 3 bases, and 16 bases separated the two germline ends. The CDR3 covers 15 residues. Germline values: CDR1 SNHLY, CDR2 FYNNEI. DNA of the CDR3: TGTGCCAGCACGGAAACGAGACTTACCAATCAGCCCCAGCATTTT. It is translated as CASTETRLTNQPQHF.

For this clonotype: The CDR3 end shows no conserved phenylalanine or tryptophan, and so a read error is likely. The chain recombines TRBV9 with TRBJ2-3; 8 positions match TRBD2. The germline V gene encodes CDR1 SGDLS and CDR2 YYNGEE. V dropped 5 bases and J dropped 1; count of bases not matched to a gene: 6. The CDR3 is 15 amino acids. CDR3 in DNA: TGTGCCAGCAGTATGACTAGCGCCGGCACAGATACGCAGTATCTT. It specifies CASSMTSAGTDTQYL.

This clonotype came up a few times. The chain has TRBV3-1 and TRBJ2-1; perhaps TRBD2 as D (5 bases). Germline V lookup: CDR1 LGHDT, CDR2 YNNKEL (reference sequence). The V gene lost 4 bases and the J gene lost 10 bases, with 14 bases spanning the gap. This CDR3 spans 13 amino acids. The CDR3 region is CASSLRTRLEQFF. The CDR3 nucleotides are TGTGCCAGCAGCCTCCGAACTAGGCTCGAGCAGTTCTTC.

This clonotype came up many times. The chain uses TRBV5-1 and TRBJ1-1; 9 bases match TRBD1. Unmatched junction bases numbered 7, after V lost 8 bases and J lost 2 bases. This CDR3 comprises 14 residues. The germline V gene encodes CDR1 SGHRS and CDR2 YFSETQ. CDR3 protein: CASGTGSGNTEAFF. The CDR3 nucleotides read TGCGCCAGTGGGACAGGGTCGGGCAACACTGAAGCTTTCTTT.

This clonotype turned up a few times. The chain couples TRBV20-1 to TRBJ1-6, with D perhaps matching TRBD1 (5 bases). From germline, CDR1 is DFQATT and CDR2 SNEGSKA (reference sequence). The length of the CDR3 is 13 residues. V lost 4 bases to trimming and J lost 8 bases, with 12 bases between them. The CDR3 sequence is CSANRGDDSPLHF. The CDR3 coding sequence is TGCAGTGCTAATCGGGGCGATGATTCACCCCTCCACTTT.

The CDR3 protein is CASSLGEWTNTEAFF. In DNA form, the CDR3 reads TGTGCCAGCAGCCTGGGGGAGTGGACGAACACTGAAGCTTTCTTT. The chain joins TRBV7-9 to TRBJ1-1; maybe TRBD1 (5 bases). With 5 bases removed from V and 1 base from J, the gap between germline ends came to 14 bases. Germline values: CDR1 SEHNR, CDR2 FQNEAQ (reference sequence). The CDR3 extends over 15 amino acids.

As to this clonotype: A much more abundant neighbour one base away suggests this may be a read error. The chain recombines TRBV14 with TRBJ2-2, with a weak D call TRBD2 (6 bases). Germline CDR1 SGHDN, CDR2 FVKESK. Trimming pared 0 bases from V and 6 bases from J, leaving 23 bases between. The CDR3 is made up of 19 amino acids. CDR3 in DNA: TGTGCCAGCAGCCAAGATATGTTCGGATACGGGAGTGGGGCCGGGGAGCTGTTTTTT. Translated, it gives CASSQDMFGYGSGAGELFF.

This clonotype is deemed medium-sized. The chain employs TRBV10-3 and TRBJ2-7; TRBD1 matches 8 bases. This CDR3 has 16 amino acids. Germline CDR1 and CDR2: ENHRY and SYGVKD. Germline trimming cut 4 bases from V and 9 bases from J; bases unmatched to any gene: 17. The CDR3 spells CAISGCRAGGGNGQYF. The CDR3 coding sequence is TGTGCCATCAGTGGGTGTAGGGCAGGGGGCGGTAATGGGCAGTACTTC.

This chain links TRBV7-3 with TRBJ2-3; D not resolved. Germline values: CDR1 SGHTA, CDR2 FQGTGA. Between the trimmed V and J ends, which lost 2 bases and 6 bases, there was a span of 9 bases. The CDR3 contains 13 residues. The CDR3 spells CASSLRPQDTQYF. In nucleotides, the CDR3 is TGTGCCAGCAGCTTACGTCCACAGGATACGCAGTATTTT.

This clonotype was seen repeatedly, ten times or more. The rearrangement links TRBV7-9 to TRBJ1-1; no reliable D call. The V gene's germline CDR1 is SEHNR and CDR2 FQNEAQ (reference sequence). The V and J ends lost 5 bases and 4 bases respectively, with 8 bases between them. The CDR3 contains 12 residues. The CDR3 is CASSPSGTEAFF. DNA for the CDR3: TGTGCCAGCAGCCCGTCAGGCACTGAAGCTTTCTTT.

On this clonotype: A junction end diverges from the germline sequence, so it may reflect a read error. The V gene is TRBV2, the J gene TRBJ2-7, with D perhaps TRBD1 or TRBD2 (7 bases each). This CDR3 region has 12 residues. Per germline, CDR1 SNHLY and CDR2 FYNNEI. The chain's CDR3 is CASSWGGTAGDF. Here the CDR3 DNA reads TGTGCCAGCAGTTGGGGGGGGACAGCTGGGGACTTC.

The chain couples TRBV2 to TRBJ1-5; 7 positions match TRBD1. Germline assignment: CDR1 SNHLY and CDR2 FYNNEI. The CDR3 spans 15 residues. V gave up 4 bases and J gave up 3 bases; unmatched junction bases: 6. DNA for the CDR3: TGTGCCAGCAGTGCCGGACAGGACCTCAATCAGCCCCAGCATTTT. Its protein product is CASSAGQDLNQPQHF.

The chain uses TRBV7-3 and TRBJ2-7; D remains unclear. The germline CDR1 and CDR2 sequences are SGHTA and FQGTGA. The CDR3 consists of 12 residues. V dropped 1 base and J dropped 5 bases, with 6 bases sitting between them. As DNA, the CDR3 is TGTGCCAGCAGCTTAAGTCGGAACGAGCAGTACTTC. It encodes CASSLSRNEQYF.

The V gene is TRBV6-2 or TRBV6-3, the J gene TRBJ1-1; weak D call: TRBD1 (5 bases). Trimming removed 0 bases from V and 3 bases from J, with 8 bases in between. CDR1 and CDR2 from the germline V gene are MNHEY and SVGEGT. The CDR3 is 14 amino acids. The CDR3 DNA reads TGTGCCAGCAGTTACTCGCTGGGGGACACTGAAGCTTTCTTT. Amino acid sequence: CASSYSLGDTEAFF.

Concerning this clonotype: It may be a read error: a sequence one base away is much more abundant. The chain recombines TRBV30 with TRBJ2-7; D call uncertain. CDR1 and CDR2 (germline): GTSNPN, SVGIG (reference sequence). This CDR3 has 12 residues. The CDR3 nucleotides are TGTGCCTGGAGTCTGGCCCCCTACGGGCAGTACTTC. Its translation: CAWSLAPYGQYF.

The chain has TRBV20-1 and TRBJ1-1; no definite D call. Germline CDR1 reads DFQATT; CDR2 reads SNEGSKA (reference sequence). The length of the CDR3 is 14 residues. V lost 3 bases and J 1 base, leaving 12 bases between the germline ends. The CDR3 coding sequence is TGCAGTGCTAGCCCGTTCGAGGGGAACACTGAAGCTTTCTTT. Residues: CSASPFEGNTEAFF.

This clonotype was counted only a few times. The V and J genes are TRBV9 and TRBJ1-5; D remains unclear. Germline CDR1 and CDR2: SGDLS and YYNGEE. This CDR3 region has 10 residues. With 2 bases removed from V and 9 bases from J, the gap between germline ends came to 3 bases. Written as DNA, the CDR3 is TGTGCCAGCAGCGTCGGGCCCCAGCATTTT. Translation: CASSVGPQHF.

This clonotype was detected ten times or more. V gene TRBV20-1 combines with J gene TRBJ1-1, with D possibly being TRBD1 (5 bases). Germline assignment: CDR1 DFQATT and CDR2 SNEGSKA (reference sequence). V was cut by 1 base and J by 3 bases, with 12 bases left in between. The CDR3 is 14 amino acids. CDR3 region: CSARAGTWDTEAFF. The DNA for the CDR3 is TGCAGTGCTAGAGCCGGGACCTGGGACACTGAAGCTTTCTTT.

Concerning this clonotype itself: With a much larger clone just one base away, this may be a read error. CDR3 protein: CASGKLDVSQQFF. In DNA, the CDR3 is TGTGCCAGCGGGAAACTTGATGTATCGCAGCAGTTCTTC. The V call is TRBV28, the J call TRBJ2-1, with D unclear. CDR1 and CDR2 (germline): MDHEN, SYDVKM. V shed 8 bases and J shed 11 bases, with 19 bases lying between them. The CDR3 sequence is 13 residues long.

The table lists this clonotype with many counts. V and J are TRBV6-1 and TRBJ2-7, with TRBD2 identical over 14 bases. The ends lost 5 bases at V and 6 bases at J; junction bases unmatched: 9. From germline, CDR1 is MNHNS and CDR2 SASEGT. The CDR3 sequence is 16 residues long. CDR3 sequence reads: CASSPGTSGRSGEQYF. The CDR3 nucleotides read TGTGCCAGCAGTCCCGGGACTAGCGGGAGATCAGGCGAGCAGTACTTC.

The chain combines TRBV2 with TRBJ2-2; D not certain. Germline V gives CDR1 SNHLY, CDR2 FYNNEI. Trimming stripped 7 bases from V and 0 bases from J, with 15 bases between. The CDR3 has 16 amino acids. The DNA of the CDR3 is TGTGCCAGCACCCCAGGAAGACGGACGAACACCGGGGAGCTGTTTTTT. Translating gives CASTPGRRTNTGELFF.

This clonotype was seen once. This chain links TRBV6-8 with TRBJ2-7; D possibly corresponds to TRBD2 (5 bases). There are 10 residues in the CDR3. Germline loops: CDR1 MNHGY, CDR2 SAAAGT. CDR3 residues: CGRDPPEQYF. DNA of the CDR3: TGTGGACGGGATCCCCCCGAGCAGTACTTC.

The V gene is TRBV20-1, the J gene TRBJ1-1, with a possible D match to TRBD1 (5 bases). Trimming took 0 bases from V and 4 from J, leaving 15 bases between them. The CDR3 has 15 amino acids. In germline, CDR1 is DFQATT, CDR2 SNEGSKA (reference sequence). For the CDR3, the DNA is TGCAGTGCTAGAGATCACAAGGGGTTGGGCACTGAAGCTTTCTTT. The encoded protein is CSARDHKGLGTEAFF.